This TCR beta chain was sequenced for a study of tumor-infiltrating lymphocytes in primary liver carcinoma. Study as a whole: The patients had histopathologically diagnosed primary liver carcinoma, and their disease was treated by surgical resection. Male and female patients aged 30 to 69 years made up the cohort.

Researchers generated TCR beta cDNA from roughly 520 ng of total RNA, relying on a constant-region primer. Each TCR beta library was derived from three nested multiplex PCR rounds that employed slightly modified ARM-PCR. Use of TRBV1-TRBV30 forward primers with a C-beta reverse primer characterized the first two PCR rounds, which lasted around 11 cycles each. TCRdb ran MiXCR on the multiplex PCR reads and lists one entry per CDR3 protein. The sample yields a few hundred thousand distinct CDR3 sequences, around three fifths seen once. Turning to this clonotype: Its antigen is not known.

Researchers drew blood RNA from unsorted whole blood and extracted germline DNA as well. The study's findings and limits: Tumor-adjacent and tumor-blood pairs shared less of their repertoires than tumor region pairs shared. Owing to bulk unsorted samples, no comparison was made between CD4+ and CD8+ repertoires.

Trimming took off 2 bases at V and 3 bases at J, with 13 bases between the two ends. Germline CDR1 and CDR2: WNHNN and SYGVQD (reference sequence). CDR3 length equals 16 residues. The sequenced sample was peripheral blood. The source of this sequence is a woman aged 25-40 years with primary liver carcinoma and hepatitis B virus infection. The chain joins TRBV10-1 to TRBJ2-2; tentatively, D is TRBD2 (5 bases). The CDR3 bases are TGCGCCAGCAGTGAGACCACCGGACTTTACACCGGGGAGCTGTTTTTT. This encodes CASSETTGLYTGELFF.